Below, 17 T cell receptor beta chains from the same sample are listed, as sequenced in a study of post-analysis software for immune sequencing data. Whole-study findings and limits: In patients, TRBV5-6, TRBV5-1 and TRBV20-1 belonged to roughly 5 TRBV segments found more frequently than in controls.

Prepared TCR beta cDNA libraries contained unique molecular identifiers. Each CDR3 protein gets one entry after TCRdb re-called the PCR reads with MiXCR. The table has hundreds of thousands of distinct CDR3 sequences, 55% to 60% seen once. These receptors are not linked to any known antigen. The source material was blood. The receptors derive from a girl aged 2 to 9 with multiple sclerosis.

Of note for this clonotype: A read error is possible here, since a much larger clone lies one base away. In this CDR3 the conserved last residue, phenylalanine or tryptophan, is missing, so a read error is likely. The gene calls are TRBV7-6 and TRBJ2-7; the match to TRBD1 covers 9 bases. Germline V CDR1 and CDR2: SGHVS, FNYEAQ. There are 15 residues in the CDR3. V shed 4 bases and J 1 base; nucleotides not matched to a gene: 5. CDR3 sequence: CASSSGTGSSYEQYC. The DNA for the CDR3 is TGTGCCAGCAGCTCAGGGACAGGGAGTTCCTACGAGCAGTACTGC.

The gene calls are TRBV3-1 and TRBJ2-2; D uncertain. The V end lost 1 base, the J end lost 3 bases, and 9 bases lay between the germline ends. Germline CDR1 LGHDT, CDR2 YNNKEL (reference sequence). The CDR3 has 15 residues. The CDR3 DNA follows: TGTGCCAGCAGCCAAGGAAGAACCTACACCGGGGAGCTGTTTTTT. Translated: CASSQGRTYTGELFF.

This rearrangement joins TRBV5-1 to TRBJ2-1, with 13 bases that match TRBD2. Trimming cost V 4 bases and J 0 bases; bases outside gene matches: 13. Germline CDR1 SGHRS, CDR2 YFSETQ. The CDR3 has 20 amino acids. CDR3 nucleotides: TGCGCCAGCAGCCCACTCCCGGGACTAGCGGGGCTGAGCTCCTACAATGAGCAGTTCTTC. Residues: CASSPLPGLAGLSSYNEQFF.

The chain is built from TRBV4-3 and TRBJ2-1, with TRBD1 matching 7 bases. Per the germline V gene, CDR1 is LGHNA and CDR2 is YSLEER. There are 15 residues in the CDR3. V was clipped by 1 base and J by 2 bases; unmatched bases: 2. This CDR3 reads CASSQVQGAYNEQFF. DNA for the CDR3: TGCGCCAGCAGCCAAGTTCAGGGGGCCTACAATGAGCAGTTCTTC.

This sequence joins TRBV6-2 or TRBV6-3 and TRBJ2-3; 7 bases are shared with TRBD2. V gave up 5 bases and J gave up 2 bases; unmatched junction bases: 4. The germline CDR1 and CDR2 sequences are MNHEY and SVGEGT. This CDR3 region has 14 residues. The CDR3 nucleotides read TGTGCCAGCAGTCTTAGCGGGTACACAGATACGCAGTATTTT. It codes for CASSLSGYTDTQYF.

V is TRBV29-1 and J is TRBJ2-1; TRBD2 might be the D (6 bases). Trimming removed 7 bases from V and 4 bases from J, with 20 bases in between. Germline V gene lookup returns CDR1 SQVTM and CDR2 ANQGSEA. This CDR3 spans 15 amino acids. CDR3 DNA sequence: TGCAGCGCTGGGCCCGCGGGGTCTCCTTACAATGAGCAGTTCTTC. Translation gives CSAGPAGSPYNEQFF.

The rearrangement joins TRBV12-5 to TRBJ2-4, with D unclear. The J call is in doubt because the DNA end fits TRBJ2-5 better. The CDR3 sequence is 14 residues long. Germline CDR1 reads LGHNT; CDR2 reads FRNRAP. The CDR3 region is CASGAHGPPETQYF. The CDR3 DNA sequence: TGTGCTAGTGGGGCCCACGGGCCTCCAGAGACCCAGTACTTC.

This rearrangement joins TRBV12-3 or TRBV12-4 to TRBJ1-5, with D perhaps matching TRBD1 (5 bases). With 4 bases removed from V and 0 bases from J, the gap between germline ends came to 16 bases. This CDR3 contains 17 residues. The CDR3 is CASSSNLGGYSNQPQHF. In DNA form, the CDR3 reads TGTGCCAGCAGTTCCAACTTGGGGGGATATAGCAATCAGCCCCAGCATTTT.

V is TRBV2 and J is TRBJ1-1; 9 nucleotides align to TRBD1. The trim removed 10 bases at V and 1 base at J, leaving 10 bases unmatched. Germline V CDR1 and CDR2: SNHLY, FYNNEI. This CDR3 comprises 15 residues. The CDR3, as DNA: TGTGCCAACCACAGGGGGCAACGAGGGAACACTGAAGCTTTCTTT. Its protein product is CANHRGQRGNTEAFF.

Only a few counts were recorded for this clonotype. The chain uses TRBV5-4 and TRBJ2-1, with 7 bases that match TRBD1. V lost 0 bases to trimming and J lost 6 bases; unmatched junction nucleotides: 12. The CDR3 is made up of 17 amino acids. Germline assignment: CDR1 SGHNT and CDR2 YYREEE (reference sequence). This CDR3 is CASSLDPTGESVNEQFF. CDR3 nucleotide sequence: TGTGCCAGCAGCTTGGATCCTACAGGGGAGAGTGTCAATGAGCAGTTCTTC.

The chain couples TRBV5-1 to TRBJ2-7, with D uncertain. This CDR3 contains 14 residues. Per germline, CDR1 SGHRS and CDR2 YFSETQ. V was clipped by 4 bases and J by 0 bases, with 11 bases between them. CDR3 sequence (DNA): TGCGCCAGCAGCCCCATGGCCCTCTCCTACGAGCAGTACTTC. Its translation: CASSPMALSYEQYF. Full variable domain (remainder filled in from reference TRBV5-1 and TRBJ2-7): KAGVTQTPRYLIKTRGQQVTLSCSPISGHRSVSWYQQTPGQGLQFLFEYFSETQRNKGNFPGRFSGRQFSNSRSEMNVSTLELGDSALYLCASSPMALSYEQYFGPGTRLTVT.

The chain links TRBV2 to TRBJ2-4; D ambiguous. Germline V gives CDR1 SNHLY, CDR2 FYNNEI. The V end was cut by 11 bases, the J end by 0 bases, with 11 bases between. The length of the CDR3 is 13 residues. The CDR3 loop reads CAGRPRAKNIQYF. The CDR3 coding sequence is TGTGCCGGTAGACCGAGAGCCAAAAACATTCAGTACTTC.

The V call is TRBV10-3, the J call TRBJ2-5, with TRBD1 as a possible D gene (5 bases). CDR3 size: 14 residues. Trimming left V 8 bases short and J 0 bases short, with 13 bases between. Per germline, CDR1 ENHRY and CDR2 SYGVKD. This chain's CDR3 is CAIRSDSDQETQYF. The CDR3 nucleotides are TGTGCCATCCGGTCTGACAGTGACCAAGAGACCCAGTACTTC.

The chain is built from TRBV11-3 and TRBJ2-3, with TRBD1 matching over 10 bases. Germline lookup yields CDR1 SGHNT and CDR2 YENEEA. After removal of 4 bases from V and 4 bases from J, the junction contained 2 bases not matched to a gene. The CDR3 sequence is 14 residues long. The CDR3 is CASSWDRGSDTQYF. The CDR3 nucleotides read TGTGCCAGCAGCTGGGACAGGGGATCAGATACGCAGTATTTT. The whole variable domain, remainder taken from reference TRBV11-3 and TRBJ2-3, is EAGVVQSPRYKIIEKKQPVAFWCNPISGHNTLYWYLQNLGQGPELLIRYENEEAVDDSQLPKDRFSAERLKGVDSTLKIQPAELGDSAVYLCASSWDRGSDTQYFGPGTRLTVL.

The chain links TRBV5-6 to TRBJ2-7; TRBD1 matches at 8 bases. After removal of 2 bases from V and 2 bases from J, the junction contained 9 bases not matched to a gene. Germline CDR1 and CDR2: SGHDT and YYEEEE. The CDR3 consists of 16 residues. DNA of the CDR3: TGTGCCAGCAGCTTTCGCCGGACAGGGCTCACCTACGAGCAGTACTTC. Residues: CASSFRRTGLTYEQYF.

This chain joins TRBV5-1 and TRBJ2-3, with a possible D match to TRBD1 (7 bases). Looked up from germline, CDR1 is SGHRS and CDR2 is YFSETQ. V was clipped by 4 bases and J by 2 bases, with 11 bases between them. The CDR3 contains 14 residues. The CDR3 here is CASSQGGITDTQYF. The CDR3, as DNA: TGCGCCAGCAGCCAGGGGGGAATCACAGATACGCAGTATTTT.

This clonotype appeared a few times. V and J are TRBV29-1 and TRBJ2-1; 7 bases match TRBD1. The CDR3 sequence is 12 residues long. Trimming took 7 bases from V and 8 from J; bases not matched to a gene: 8. Germline V lookup: CDR1 SQVTM, CDR2 ANQGSEA. The CDR3 here is CSATGQDDEQFF. The CDR3 DNA follows: TGCAGCGCGACCGGACAGGATGATGAGCAGTTCTTC.